This entry lists 26 T cell receptor beta chains sequenced from one sample in a study of regulatory T cells in long-lasting Graves disease. Time point noted: newly diagnosed GD, antithyroid drugs for less than 3 months. Scientists built the TCR library using RNA that was extracted from PBMCs. Libraries of TCR beta came from iRepertoire HTBI primers plus Arm-PCR of CDR3 regions. TCRdb fed the multiplex PCR reads into MiXCR, producing one record per CDR3 protein. Of 300,000 to 400,000 distinct CDR3 sequences detected, 16% appear once; the ten largest clones hold about 32%. These data are also associated with another study on T cells in Graves' hyperthyroidism and ophthalmopathy.

This specimen consisted of peripheral blood mononuclear cells (PBMCs), obtained at new diagnosis, from a patient treated with antithyroid drugs. The receptor source for this set is a man aged 35 to 55 with Graves disease.

This clonotype was found many times. This chain links TRBV2 with TRBJ2-2; D is ambiguous. The length of the CDR3 is 13 residues. The V gene's germline CDR1 is SNHLY and CDR2 FYNNEI. Trimming removed 3 bases at V and 4 bases at J, with 6 bases between. CDR3 residues: CASSDFGTGELFF. CDR3 DNA sequence: TGTGCCAGCAGTGACTTCGGCACCGGGGAGCTGTTTTTT.

This clonotype was detected a few times. This chain links TRBV20-1 with TRBJ1-3; TRBD1 matches at 9 bases. Germline values: CDR1 DFQATT, CDR2 SNEGSKA (reference sequence). V was clipped by 5 bases and J by 0 bases; unmatched bases: 8. This CDR3 contains 16 residues. The CDR3 spells CSAGGTGSFSGNTIYF. CDR3 nucleotide sequence: TGCAGTGCTGGGGGGACAGGGTCATTCTCTGGAAACACCATATATTTT.

This clonotype was recorded many times. The V call is TRBV2, the J call TRBJ2-5, with 8 bases fitting TRBD2. Trimming took 8 bases from V and 4 from J; bases not matched to a gene: 3. The germline CDR1 and CDR2 sequences are SNHLY and FYNNEI. This CDR3 is built from 12 residues. The CDR3 protein is CASGTRRETQYF. CDR3 sequence (DNA): TGTGCCAGCGGGACTAGAAGAGAGACCCAGTACTTC. Full variable domain (rest looked up from reference TRBV2 and TRBJ2-5): EPEVTQTPSHQVTQMGQEVILRCVPISNHLYFYWYRQILGQKVEFLVSFYNNEISEKSEIFDDQFSVERPDGSNFTLKIRSTKLEDSAMYFCASGTRRETQYFGPGTRLLVL.

The chain combines TRBV24-1 with TRBJ2-2; no firm D call. Trimming removed 4 bases from V and 0 bases from J, with 14 bases in between. The CDR3 is 17 residues long. Germline V gene data show CDR1 as KGHDR and CDR2 as SFDVKD. The CDR3 region is CATSDRRLAANTGELFF. The CDR3 bases are TGTGCCACCAGTGACCGCAGGTTGGCGGCGAACACCGGGGAGCTGTTTTTT.

This clonotype was detected a few times. This sequence joins TRBV27 and TRBJ2-5, with D perhaps being TRBD1 or TRBD2 (6 bases each). CDR1 is MNHEY and CDR2 is SMNVEV in the germline V gene (reference sequence). Trimming stripped 2 bases from V and 5 bases from J, with 24 bases between. The CDR3 contains 18 residues. This chain's CDR3 is CASSLSRPGAPLKETQYF. The CDR3 DNA reads as TGTGCCAGCAGTTTAAGTAGGCCGGGGGCCCCTTTAAAGGAGACCCAGTACTTC.

This clonotype was seen repeatedly, ten times or more. This chain links TRBV6-8 with TRBJ1-1; 7 bases are shared with TRBD1. The junction had 9 bases not matched to a gene; V was cut back by 5 bases and J by 6 bases. This CDR3 has 14 residues. Germline assignment: CDR1 MNHGY and CDR2 SAAAGT. The CDR3 DNA reads TGTGCCAGCAGTCCGAGACAGGGAATCTCTGAAGCTTTCTTT. It specifies CASSPRQGISEAFF.

This clonotype was detected ten times or more. The chain combines TRBV5-6 with TRBJ2-1, with TRBD1 matching over 8 bases. With V trimmed by 2 bases and J by 8 bases, 3 bases remained unmatched. Per germline, CDR1 SGHDT and CDR2 YYEEEE. The CDR3 is made up of 13 amino acids. For the CDR3, the DNA is TGTGCCAGCAGCTTCCAGGGGGCTCATGAGCAGTTCTTC. Protein product: CASSFQGAHEQFF.

V and J are TRBV4-3 and TRBJ2-1; 10 positions match TRBD1. The J call may be wrong; the DNA end is better matched by TRBJ2-7. This CDR3 is built from 15 residues. Germline V CDR1 and CDR2: LGHNA, YSLEER. The chain's CDR3 is CASSNRDRGYNEQYF. The CDR3 nucleotides are TGCGCCAGCAGCAATCGGGACAGGGGTTACAATGAGCAGTACTTC.

The J gene is TRBJ2-1, the V gene TRBV7-2, with 12 bases aligning to TRBD2. The CDR3 is 17 residues long. V dropped 5 bases and J dropped 9; count of bases not matched to a gene: 14. Germline assignment: CDR1 SGHTA and CDR2 FQGNSA. CDR3 bases: TGTGCCAGCAGCCCAATGACTAGCGGGAGCCGTGAGGGTGAGCAGTTCTTC. Encoded protein: CASSPMTSGSREGEQFF.

This clonotype showed up many times. V usage is TRBV6-1 and J usage is TRBJ2-7, with D unclear. Deletions cut 8 bases from V and 0 bases from J, with 8 bases between. Per germline, CDR1 MNHNS and CDR2 SASEGT. This CDR3 is built from 12 residues. The CDR3 region has the DNA TGTGCCAGCGGTCAAAGCTCCTACGAGCAGTACTTC. Translating it yields CASGQSSYEQYF.

This chain connects TRBV20-1 to TRBJ2-2; D is unclear. The V and J ends lost 1 base and 4 bases respectively, with 7 bases between them. The CDR3 runs to 13 residues. Germline V lookup: CDR1 DFQATT, CDR2 SNEGSKA (reference sequence). The CDR3 bases are TGCAGTGCTAGAGTCCCAGGCACCGGGGAGCTGTTTTTT. The encoded protein is CSARVPGTGELFF.

This clonotype was seen many times. The gene calls are TRBV2 and TRBJ2-3; TRBD1 is a possible D gene (6 bases). V dropped 6 bases and J dropped 2 bases, with 12 bases sitting between them. Germline V CDR1 and CDR2: SNHLY, FYNNEI. This CDR3 spans 14 amino acids. CDR3 DNA: TGTGCCAGCAGACAAACAGGGTACACAGATACGCAGTATTTT. This sequence encodes CASRQTGYTDTQYF.

V gene TRBV10-1 combines with J gene TRBJ1-2; TRBD1 matches 8 bases. This CDR3 is 15 amino acids long. The germline V gene has CDR1 WNHNN and CDR2 SYGVQD (reference sequence). V dropped 4 bases and J dropped 4; count of bases not matched to a gene: 8. In nucleotides, the CDR3 is TGCGCCAGCAGTGGGGGGGGACAGGAAACCTATGGCTACACCTTC. Residues: CASSGGGQETYGYTF.

There are many counts of this clonotype. The J gene is TRBJ1-1, the V gene TRBV29-1; D is undetermined. CDR1 SQVTM and CDR2 ANQGSEA come from the germline V gene. The CDR3 contains 12 residues. V lost 4 bases and J lost 3, with 9 bases in between. DNA of the CDR3: TGCAGCGTTGGCCTGGAGGACACTGAAGCTTTCTTT. Encoded protein: CSVGLEDTEAFF.

This clonotype was seen repeatedly, ten times or more. This rearrangement joins TRBV30 to TRBJ2-7; D possibly corresponds to TRBD2 (5 bases). Trimming removed 5 bases from V and 5 bases from J, with 13 bases in between. There are 12 residues in the CDR3. CDR1 is GTSNPN, CDR2 SVGIG, per germline (reference sequence). Here the CDR3 DNA reads TGTGCCTGGGGACTTAACTTCAACGAGCAGTACTTC. This gives the protein CAWGLNFNEQYF.

Regarding this clonotype: A read error may account for a junction end that differs from germline. CDR3 nucleotide sequence: TGCGCCAGCAGCTTGGTATTTATCCCCGGGGCGTCGGGGAATGAGCTGTTCTTC. Its protein product is CASSLVFIPGASGNELFF. The genes are TRBV5-1 and TRBJ2-1, with D possibly being TRBD1 or TRBD2 (5 bases each). The CDR3 spans 18 residues. CDR1 is SGHRS and CDR2 is YFSETQ in the germline V gene.

This clonotype was seen only a few times. The V gene is TRBV5-5, the J gene TRBJ2-7, with TRBD2 matching 8 bases. CDR1 is SGHKS and CDR2 is YYEKEE in the germline V gene (reference sequence). The CDR3 contains 15 residues. The V segment lost 0 bases and the J segment 7 bases; nucleotides outside the gene matches: 9. DNA of the CDR3: TGTGCCAGCAGCTTGGCCGCGCGGGGGGCGGGTGAGCAGTACTTC. This codes for CASSLAARGAGEQYF.

There are many counts of this clonotype. This chain uses TRBV6-1 with TRBJ2-3, with 8 bases fitting TRBD2. Germline V CDR1 and CDR2: MNHNS, SASEGT. The CDR3 is 14 amino acids. Losses at the gene ends were 6 bases for V and 4 bases for J; bases not matched to a gene: 6. Written as DNA, the CDR3 is TGTGCCAGCAGCTCACTAGCGGACGCAGATACGCAGTATTTT. It yields the protein CASSSLADADTQYF.

This clonotype was seen at least ten times. The chain employs TRBV3-1 and TRBJ2-7, with D perhaps TRBD1 (6 bases). Germline V CDR1 and CDR2: LGHDT, YNNKEL (reference sequence). V lost 4 bases and J 0 bases, leaving 7 bases between the germline ends. The length of the CDR3 is 13 residues. CDR3 nucleotide sequence: TGTGCCAGCAGCCCGGGACACTCCTACGAGCAGTACTTC. Its protein is CASSPGHSYEQYF.

The table lists this clonotype with many counts. For the CDR3, the DNA is TGTGCCAGCAGACGACAGGCGAACACTGAAGCTTTCTTT. Protein: CASRRQANTEAFF. The V and J genes are TRBV5-5 and TRBJ1-1, with D perhaps TRBD1 (6 bases). The CDR3 is made up of 13 amino acids. CDR1 and CDR2 from the germline V gene are SGHKS and YYEKEE (reference sequence). V lost 5 bases, J lost 1 base, and 9 bases lay in between.

This clonotype was observed a handful of times. It may be a read error: a sequence one base away is much more abundant. Given the absence of the conserved phenylalanine or tryptophan at the CDR3 end, a read error is likely. CDR3 bases: TGTGCCAGCACCCCCCAGGGGACAAGAAATTCACCCCTCCACCTT. Amino acids: CASTPQGTRNSPLHL. V usage is TRBV2 and J usage is TRBJ1-6, with D possibly TRBD1 on 6 matching bases. This CDR3 contains 15 residues. V was trimmed by 7 bases and J by 7 bases, leaving 17 bases between them. Germline lookup yields CDR1 SNHLY and CDR2 FYNNEI.

This clonotype was counted between two and nine times. This chain uses TRBV19 with TRBJ2-3; 8 nucleotides agree with TRBD1. CDR1 and CDR2 from the germline V gene are LNHDA and SQIVND (reference sequence). V lost 4 bases to trimming and J lost 4 bases; unmatched junction nucleotides: 7. The CDR3 spans 15 residues. CDR3 region: CASSNRTGLADTQYF. In nucleotides, the CDR3 is TGTGCCAGTAGTAACCGGACAGGGCTGGCAGATACGCAGTATTTT.

As concerns this clonotype: A much larger clone is a single base away; this may be a read error. J is TRBJ2-2 and V is TRBV19; 8 positions agree with TRBD2. Germline-derived CDR1 and CDR2 are LNHDA and SQIVND (reference sequence). The length of the CDR3 is 15 residues. In DNA, the CDR3 is TGTGCCAGTAGTATAGGCGGGGGGATTGCTGCGGAGCTGTCTTTT. It translates to CASSIGGGIAAELSF.

This clonotype was found many times. The genes are TRBV28 and TRBJ1-5, with TRBD1 as a possible D gene (6 bases). The germline V gene encodes CDR1 MDHEN and CDR2 SYDVKM. This CDR3 is built from 16 residues. V was cut by 4 bases and J by 5 bases, with 18 bases left in between. The CDR3 reads CASSSSTGFGDQPQHF. The CDR3 coding sequence is TGTGCCAGCAGTTCCTCGACAGGATTTGGGGATCAGCCCCAGCATTTT. Full variable domain (missing parts from reference TRBV28 and TRBJ1-5): DVKVTQSSRYLVKRTGEKVFLECVQDMDHENMFWYRQDPGLGLRLIYFSYDVKMKEKGDIPEGYSVSREKKERFSLILESASTNQTSMYLCASSSSTGFGDQPQHFGDGTRLSIL.

This clonotype showed up many times. V and J are TRBV7-2 and TRBJ2-7; no firm D call. CDR1 SGHTA and CDR2 FQGNSA come from the germline V gene. Trimming removed 3 bases from V and 0 bases from J, with 9 bases in between. The CDR3 is made up of 14 amino acids. The CDR3 DNA sequence: TGTGCCAGCAGCTTTTCGGTTTACTCCTACGAGCAGTACTTC. Its translation: CASSFSVYSYEQYF.

This clonotype was observed at least ten times. V is TRBV2 and J is TRBJ1-4, with D perhaps matching TRBD1 (5 bases). The CDR3 has 14 residues. V gave up 8 bases and J gave up 3 bases, with 13 bases separating them. CDR1 is SNHLY and CDR2 is FYNNEI in the germline V gene. CDR3 bases: TGTGCCAGCGCCCGAACAGGACCTAATGAAAAACTGTTTTTT. It yields the protein CASARTGPNEKLFF.